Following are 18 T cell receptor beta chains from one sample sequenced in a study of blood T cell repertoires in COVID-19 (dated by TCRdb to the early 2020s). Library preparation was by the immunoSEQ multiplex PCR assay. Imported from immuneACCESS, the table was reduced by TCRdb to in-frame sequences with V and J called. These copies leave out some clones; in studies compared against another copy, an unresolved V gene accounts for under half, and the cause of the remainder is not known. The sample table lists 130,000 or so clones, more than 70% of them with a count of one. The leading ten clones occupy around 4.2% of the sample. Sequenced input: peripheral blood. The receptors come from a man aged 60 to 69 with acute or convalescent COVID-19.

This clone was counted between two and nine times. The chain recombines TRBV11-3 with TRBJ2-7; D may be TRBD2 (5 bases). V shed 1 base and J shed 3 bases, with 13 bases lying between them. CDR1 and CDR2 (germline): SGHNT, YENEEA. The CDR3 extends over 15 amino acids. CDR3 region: CASSLGGQAGYEQYF. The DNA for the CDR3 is TGTGCCAGCAGCTTAGGAGGGCAGGCTGGCTACGAGCAGTACTTC.

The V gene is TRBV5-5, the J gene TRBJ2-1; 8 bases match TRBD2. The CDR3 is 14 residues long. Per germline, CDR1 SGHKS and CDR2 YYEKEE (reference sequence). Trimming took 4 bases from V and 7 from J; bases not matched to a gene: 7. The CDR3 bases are TGTGCCAGCAGCGGACTAGCTTCATATAATGAGCAGTTCTTC. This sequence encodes CASSGLASYNEQFF.

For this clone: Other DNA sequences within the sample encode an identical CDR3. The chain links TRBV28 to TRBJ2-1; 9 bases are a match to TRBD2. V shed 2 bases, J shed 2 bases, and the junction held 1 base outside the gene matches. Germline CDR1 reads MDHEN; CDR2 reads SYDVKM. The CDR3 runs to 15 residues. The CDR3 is CASSLSGRPYNEQFF. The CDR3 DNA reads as TGTGCCAGCAGTTTAAGCGGGAGGCCCTACAATGAGCAGTTCTTC.

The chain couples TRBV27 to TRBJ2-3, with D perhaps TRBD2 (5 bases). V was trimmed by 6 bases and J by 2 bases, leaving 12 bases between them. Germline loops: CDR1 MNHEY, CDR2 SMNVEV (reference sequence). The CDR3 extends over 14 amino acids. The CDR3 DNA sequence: TGTGCCAGCAGCAGGAAGGGAGCCACAGATACGCAGTATTTT. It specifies CASSRKGATDTQYF.

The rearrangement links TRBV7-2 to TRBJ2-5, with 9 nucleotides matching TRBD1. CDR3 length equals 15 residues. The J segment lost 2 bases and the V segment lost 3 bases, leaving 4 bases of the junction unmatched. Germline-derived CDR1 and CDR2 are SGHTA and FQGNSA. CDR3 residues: CASSFQGQGQETQYF. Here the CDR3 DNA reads TGTGCCAGCAGCTTCCAGGGACAGGGACAAGAGACCCAGTACTTC.

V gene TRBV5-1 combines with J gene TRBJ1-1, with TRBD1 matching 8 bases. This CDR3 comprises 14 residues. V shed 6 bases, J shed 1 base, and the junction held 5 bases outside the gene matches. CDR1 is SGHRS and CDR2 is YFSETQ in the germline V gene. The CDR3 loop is CASTQGTGNTEAFF. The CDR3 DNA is TGCGCCAGCACACAAGGGACAGGGAACACTGAAGCTTTCTTT.

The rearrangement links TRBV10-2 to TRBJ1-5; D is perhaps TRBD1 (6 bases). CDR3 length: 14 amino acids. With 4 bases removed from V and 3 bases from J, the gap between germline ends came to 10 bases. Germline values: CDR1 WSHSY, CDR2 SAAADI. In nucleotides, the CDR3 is TGCGCCAGCAGTGCCGGACAGCCCAATCAGCCCCAGCATTTT. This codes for CASSAGQPNQPQHF.

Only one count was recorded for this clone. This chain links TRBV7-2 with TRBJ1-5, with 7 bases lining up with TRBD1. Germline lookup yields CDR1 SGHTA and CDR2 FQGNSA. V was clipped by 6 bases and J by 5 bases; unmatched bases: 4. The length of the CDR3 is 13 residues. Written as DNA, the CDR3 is TGTGCCAGCAGGAGAGACAGGGATCAGCCCCAGCATTTT. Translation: CASRRDRDQPQHF.

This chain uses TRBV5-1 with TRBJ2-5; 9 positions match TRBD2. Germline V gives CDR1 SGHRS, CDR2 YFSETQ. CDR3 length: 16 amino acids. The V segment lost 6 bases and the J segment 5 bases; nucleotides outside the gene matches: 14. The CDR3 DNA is TGCGCCAGCACTAACGGAGGCGGGAGGGCCCAGGAGACCCAGTACTTC. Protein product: CASTNGGGRAQETQYF.

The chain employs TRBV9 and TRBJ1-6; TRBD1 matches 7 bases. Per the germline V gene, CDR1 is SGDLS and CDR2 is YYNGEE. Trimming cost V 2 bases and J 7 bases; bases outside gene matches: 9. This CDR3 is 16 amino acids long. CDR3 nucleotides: TGTGCCAGCAGCGTGTTTGACAGGGTGGGAAATTCACCCCTCCACTTT. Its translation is CASSVFDRVGNSPLHF.

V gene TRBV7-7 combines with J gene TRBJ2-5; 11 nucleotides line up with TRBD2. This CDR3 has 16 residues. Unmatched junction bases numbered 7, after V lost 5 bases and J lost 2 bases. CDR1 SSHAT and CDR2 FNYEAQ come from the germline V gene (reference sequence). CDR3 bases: TGTGCCAGCAGCCTCGGACTAGCGGGTAATCAAGAGACCCAGTACTTC. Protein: CASSLGLAGNQETQYF.

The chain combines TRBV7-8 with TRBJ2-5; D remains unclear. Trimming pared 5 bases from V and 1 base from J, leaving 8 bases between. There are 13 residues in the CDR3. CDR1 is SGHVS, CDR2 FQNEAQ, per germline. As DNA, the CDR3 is TGTGCCAGCAGCAAACATGTCCAAGAGACCCAGTACTTC. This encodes CASSKHVQETQYF.

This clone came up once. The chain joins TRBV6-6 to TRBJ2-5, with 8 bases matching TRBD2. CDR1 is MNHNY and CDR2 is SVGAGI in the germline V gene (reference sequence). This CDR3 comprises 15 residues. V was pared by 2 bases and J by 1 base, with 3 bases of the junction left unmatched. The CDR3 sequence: CASSYGLAGQETQYF. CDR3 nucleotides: TGTGCCAGCAGTTACGGGCTAGCGGGCCAAGAGACCCAGTACTTC.

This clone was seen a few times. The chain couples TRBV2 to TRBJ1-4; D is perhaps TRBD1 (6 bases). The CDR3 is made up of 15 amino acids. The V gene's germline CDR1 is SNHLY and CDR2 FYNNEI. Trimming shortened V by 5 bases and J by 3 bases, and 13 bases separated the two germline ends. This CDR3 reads CASSLGGEANEKLFF. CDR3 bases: TGTGCCAGCAGTCTAGGGGGGGAAGCTAATGAAAAACTGTTTTTT.

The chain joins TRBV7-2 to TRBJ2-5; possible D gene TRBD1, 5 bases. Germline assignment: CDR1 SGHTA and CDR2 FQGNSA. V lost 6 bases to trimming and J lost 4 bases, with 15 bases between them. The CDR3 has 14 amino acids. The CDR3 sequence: CASRVGAGGETQYF. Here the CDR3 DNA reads TGTGCCAGCAGGGTTGGGGCAGGCGGAGAGACCCAGTACTTC. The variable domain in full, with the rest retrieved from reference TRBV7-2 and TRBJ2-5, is GAGVSQSPSNKVTEKGKDVELRCDPISGHTALYWYRQSLGQGLEFLIYFQGNSAPDKSGLPSDRFSAERTGGSVSTLTIQRTQQEDSAVYLCASRVGAGGETQYFGPGTRLLVL.

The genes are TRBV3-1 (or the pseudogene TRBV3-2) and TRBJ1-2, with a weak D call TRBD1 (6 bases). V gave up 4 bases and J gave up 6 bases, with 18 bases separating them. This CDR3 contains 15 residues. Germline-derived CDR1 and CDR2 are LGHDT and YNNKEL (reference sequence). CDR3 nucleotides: TGTGCCAGCAGCCCCAAGAGGAGGACAGCAGATGGCTACACCTTC. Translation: CASSPKRRTADGYTF.

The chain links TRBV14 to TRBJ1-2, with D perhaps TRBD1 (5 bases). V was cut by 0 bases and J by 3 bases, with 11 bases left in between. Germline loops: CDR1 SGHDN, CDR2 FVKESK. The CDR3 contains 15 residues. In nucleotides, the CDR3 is TGTGCCAGCAGCCAAGAAATCAAGGGGTACTATGGCTACACCTTC. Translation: CASSQEIKGYYGYTF. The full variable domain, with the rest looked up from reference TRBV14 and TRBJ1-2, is EAGVTQFPSHSVIEKGQTVTLRCDPISGHDNLYWYRRVMGKEIKFLLHFVKESKQDESGMPNNRFLAERTGGTYSTLKVQPAELEDSGVYFCASSQEIKGYYGYTFGSGTRLTVV.

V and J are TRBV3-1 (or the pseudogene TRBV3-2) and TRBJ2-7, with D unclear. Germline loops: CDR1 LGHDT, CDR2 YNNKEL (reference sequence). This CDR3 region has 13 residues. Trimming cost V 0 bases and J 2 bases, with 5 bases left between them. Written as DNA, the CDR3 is TGTGCCAGCAGCCAAGACCCTACCTACGAGCAGTACTTC. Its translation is CASSQDPTYEQYF.